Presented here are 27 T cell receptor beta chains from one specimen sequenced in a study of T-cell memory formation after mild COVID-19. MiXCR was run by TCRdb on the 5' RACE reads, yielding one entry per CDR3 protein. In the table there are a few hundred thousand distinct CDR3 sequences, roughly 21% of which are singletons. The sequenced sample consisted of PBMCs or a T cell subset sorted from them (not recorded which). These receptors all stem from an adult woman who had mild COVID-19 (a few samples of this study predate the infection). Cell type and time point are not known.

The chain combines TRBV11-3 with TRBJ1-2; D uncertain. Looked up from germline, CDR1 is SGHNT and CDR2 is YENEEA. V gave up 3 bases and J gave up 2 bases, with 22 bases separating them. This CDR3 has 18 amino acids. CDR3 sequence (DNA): TGTGCCAGCAGCTTTAATCCCGGTTTGCAGGTCGGGAACTATGGCTACACCTTC. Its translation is CASSFNPGLQVGNYGYTF.

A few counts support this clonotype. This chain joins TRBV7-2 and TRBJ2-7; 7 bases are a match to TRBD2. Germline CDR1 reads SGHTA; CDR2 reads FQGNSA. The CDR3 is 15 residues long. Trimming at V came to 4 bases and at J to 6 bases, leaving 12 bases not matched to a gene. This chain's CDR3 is CASSSSTGGRSEQYF. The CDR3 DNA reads TGTGCCAGCAGCTCATCCACCGGCGGGAGAAGCGAGCAGTACTTC.

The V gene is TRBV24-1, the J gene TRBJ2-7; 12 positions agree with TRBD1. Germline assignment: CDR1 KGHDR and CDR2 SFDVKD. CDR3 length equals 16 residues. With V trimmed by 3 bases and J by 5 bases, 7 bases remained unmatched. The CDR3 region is CATSDPAGTGGHEQYF. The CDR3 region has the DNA TGTGCCACCAGTGATCCTGCCGGGACAGGGGGCCACGAGCAGTACTTC.

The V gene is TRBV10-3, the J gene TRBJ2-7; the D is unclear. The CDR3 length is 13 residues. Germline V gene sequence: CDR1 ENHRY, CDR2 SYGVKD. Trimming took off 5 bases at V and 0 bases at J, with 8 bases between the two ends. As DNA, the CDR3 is TGTGCCATCAGTTTCACAGCCTCCTACGAGCAGTACTTC. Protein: CAISFTASYEQYF.

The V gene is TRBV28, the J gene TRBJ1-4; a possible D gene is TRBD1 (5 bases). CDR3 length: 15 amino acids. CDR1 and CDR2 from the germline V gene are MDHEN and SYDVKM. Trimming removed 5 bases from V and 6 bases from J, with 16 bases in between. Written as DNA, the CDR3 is TGTGCCAGCAGTAGCGACGGGACCTGGGATGAAAAACTGTTTTTT. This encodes CASSSDGTWDEKLFF.

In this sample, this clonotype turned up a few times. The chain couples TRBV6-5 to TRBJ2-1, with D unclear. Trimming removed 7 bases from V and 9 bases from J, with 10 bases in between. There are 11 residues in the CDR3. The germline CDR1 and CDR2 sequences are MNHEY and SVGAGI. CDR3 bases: TGTGCCAGCAAACGGCGCTCTGAGCAGTTCTTC. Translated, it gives CASKRRSEQFF.

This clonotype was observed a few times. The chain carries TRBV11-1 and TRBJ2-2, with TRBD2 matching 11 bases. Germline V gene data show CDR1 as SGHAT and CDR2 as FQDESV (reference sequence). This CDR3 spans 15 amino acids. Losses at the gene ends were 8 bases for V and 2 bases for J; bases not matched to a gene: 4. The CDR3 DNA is TGTGCCAGCGGAACTAGCGGGAGTAACACCGGGGAGCTGTTTTTT. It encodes CASGTSGSNTGELFF.

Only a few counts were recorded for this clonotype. This CDR3 reads CASSPFLQETQYF. The CDR3 DNA follows: TGTGCCAGCAGCCCATTTCTCCAAGAGACCCAGTACTTC. The chain has TRBV14 and TRBJ2-5, with D unresolved. Germline V lookup: CDR1 SGHDN, CDR2 FVKESK. Trimming took off 4 bases at V and 1 base at J, with 7 bases between the two ends. The length of the CDR3 is 13 residues.

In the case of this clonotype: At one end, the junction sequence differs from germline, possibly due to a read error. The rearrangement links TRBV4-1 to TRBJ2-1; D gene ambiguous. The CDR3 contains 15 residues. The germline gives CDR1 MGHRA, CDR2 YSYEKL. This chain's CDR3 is CASSQALALYNEQFF. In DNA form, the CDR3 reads TGCGCCAGCAGTCAAGCATTGGCTCTTTACAATGAGCAGTTCTTC.

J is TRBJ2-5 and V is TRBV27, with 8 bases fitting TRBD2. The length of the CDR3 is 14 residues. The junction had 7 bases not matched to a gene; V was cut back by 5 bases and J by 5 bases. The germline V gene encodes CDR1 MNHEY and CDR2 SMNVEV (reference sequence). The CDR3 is CASSSMGLGETQYF. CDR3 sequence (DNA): TGTGCCAGCAGTAGTATGGGACTAGGGGAGACCCAGTACTTC.

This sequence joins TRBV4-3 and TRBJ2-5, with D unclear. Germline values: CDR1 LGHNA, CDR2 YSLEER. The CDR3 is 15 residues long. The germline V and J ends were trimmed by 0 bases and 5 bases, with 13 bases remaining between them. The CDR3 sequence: CASSQDRIGEETQYF. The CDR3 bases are TGCGCCAGCAGCCAAGATCGTATCGGCGAGGAGACCCAGTACTTC.

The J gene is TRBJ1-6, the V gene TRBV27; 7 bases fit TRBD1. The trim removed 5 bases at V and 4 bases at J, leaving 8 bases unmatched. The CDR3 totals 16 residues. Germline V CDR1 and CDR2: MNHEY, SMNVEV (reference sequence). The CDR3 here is CASSPSLGQYNSPLHF. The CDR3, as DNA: TGTGCCAGCAGTCCGAGCTTGGGACAGTATAATTCACCCCTCCACTTT.

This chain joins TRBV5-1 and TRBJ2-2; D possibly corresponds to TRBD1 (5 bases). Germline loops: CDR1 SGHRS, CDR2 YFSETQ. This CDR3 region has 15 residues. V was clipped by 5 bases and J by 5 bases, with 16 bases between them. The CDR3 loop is CASRALGEQTGELFF. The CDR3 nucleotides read TGCGCCAGCAGGGCCTTAGGGGAACAGACCGGGGAGCTGTTTTTT.

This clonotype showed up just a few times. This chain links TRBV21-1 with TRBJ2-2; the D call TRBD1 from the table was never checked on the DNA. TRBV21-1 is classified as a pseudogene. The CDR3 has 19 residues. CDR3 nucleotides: TGTGCCAGCAGCAACGCCCCCCGAGGGGGGAACCGGGGCACCGGGGAGCTGTTTTTT. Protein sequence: CASSNAPRGGNRGTGELFF.

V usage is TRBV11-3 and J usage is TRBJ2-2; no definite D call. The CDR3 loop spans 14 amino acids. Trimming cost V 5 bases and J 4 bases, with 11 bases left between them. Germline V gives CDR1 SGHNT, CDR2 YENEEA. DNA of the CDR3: TGTGCCAGCAGCCCCAGTTCCTCCACCGGGGAGCTGTTTTTT. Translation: CASSPSSSTGELFF.

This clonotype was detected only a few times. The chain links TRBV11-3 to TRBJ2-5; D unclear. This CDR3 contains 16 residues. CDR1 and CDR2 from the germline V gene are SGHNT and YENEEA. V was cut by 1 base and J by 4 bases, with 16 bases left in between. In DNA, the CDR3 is TGTGCCAGCAGCTTAGTGTGGGAATCCGCCGGAGAGACCCAGTACTTC. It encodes CASSLVWESAGETQYF.

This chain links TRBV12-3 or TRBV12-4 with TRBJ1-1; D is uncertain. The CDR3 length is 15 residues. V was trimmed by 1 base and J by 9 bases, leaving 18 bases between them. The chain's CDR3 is CASSLVIGVRKQAFF. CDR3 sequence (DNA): TGTGCCAGCAGTTTAGTAATCGGTGTACGTAAGCAAGCTTTCTTT.

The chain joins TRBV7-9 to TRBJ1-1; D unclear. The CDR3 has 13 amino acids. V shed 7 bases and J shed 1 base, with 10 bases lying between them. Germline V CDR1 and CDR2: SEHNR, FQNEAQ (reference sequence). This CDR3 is CASTDVGNTEAFF. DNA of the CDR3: TGTGCCAGCACCGACGTAGGGAACACTGAAGCTTTCTTT.

CDR3 sequence reads: CASSGGRSTSTDTQYF. The CDR3 nucleotides are TGTGCCAGCAGTGGAGGGCGGTCAACTAGCACAGATACGCAGTATTTT. The chain couples TRBV2 to TRBJ2-3; D may be TRBD2 (5 bases). Germline V gene lookup returns CDR1 SNHLY and CDR2 FYNNEI. This CDR3 spans 16 amino acids. Deletions cut 4 bases from V and 0 bases from J, with 14 bases between.

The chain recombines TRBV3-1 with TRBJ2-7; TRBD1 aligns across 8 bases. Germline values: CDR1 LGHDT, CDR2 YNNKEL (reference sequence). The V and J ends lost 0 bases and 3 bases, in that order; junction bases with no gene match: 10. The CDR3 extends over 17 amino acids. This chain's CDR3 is CASSQEGQVPRRYEQYF. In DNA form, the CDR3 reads TGTGCCAGCAGCCAAGAGGGACAGGTACCCCGGCGCTACGAGCAGTACTTC.

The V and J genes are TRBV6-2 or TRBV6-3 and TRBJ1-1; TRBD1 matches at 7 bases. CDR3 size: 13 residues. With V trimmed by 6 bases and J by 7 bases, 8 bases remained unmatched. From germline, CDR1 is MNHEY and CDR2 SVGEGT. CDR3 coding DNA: TGTGCCAGCAGACAAAATACAGGGGTTGAAGCTTTCTTT. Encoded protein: CASRQNTGVEAFF.

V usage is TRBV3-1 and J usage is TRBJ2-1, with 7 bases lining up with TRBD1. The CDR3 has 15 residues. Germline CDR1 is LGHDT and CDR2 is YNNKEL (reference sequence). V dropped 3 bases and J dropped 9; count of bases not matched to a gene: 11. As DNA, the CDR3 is TGTGCCAGCAGCCAGGACGACAGGGTTTATAGTGAGCAGTTCTTC. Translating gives CASSQDDRVYSEQFF.

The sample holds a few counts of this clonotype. The chain's CDR3 is CASRPDTTNEKLFF. The CDR3 DNA follows: TGTGCCAGCAGACCAGATACAACTAATGAAAAACTGTTTTTT. The chain carries TRBV6-5 and TRBJ1-4; D remains unclear. In germline, CDR1 is MNHEY, CDR2 SVGAGI. CDR3 size: 14 residues. V lost 6 bases to trimming and J lost 0 bases, with 8 bases between them.

The CDR3 sequence: CASSSLRGNSGNTIYF. CDR3 nucleotides: TGTGCCAGCAGCTCCCTCAGGGGGAACTCTGGAAACACCATATATTTT. This sequence joins TRBV7-8 and TRBJ1-3, with 7 bases matching TRBD1. The CDR3 contains 16 residues. After removal of 4 bases from V and 0 bases from J, the junction contained 6 bases not matched to a gene. Germline lookup yields CDR1 SGHVS and CDR2 FQNEAQ.

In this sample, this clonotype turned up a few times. The CDR3 bases are TGTGCCAGCTCACCACCGGGCCTAGCGGGGACCACCGGGGAGCTGTTTTTT. As protein: CASSPPGLAGTTGELFF. The rearrangement uses TRBV18 and TRBJ2-2; 9 nucleotides line up with TRBD2. CDR3 size: 17 residues. V lost 0 bases and J lost 4; bases outside the gene matches: 6. The V gene's germline CDR1 is KGHSH and CDR2 LQKENI.

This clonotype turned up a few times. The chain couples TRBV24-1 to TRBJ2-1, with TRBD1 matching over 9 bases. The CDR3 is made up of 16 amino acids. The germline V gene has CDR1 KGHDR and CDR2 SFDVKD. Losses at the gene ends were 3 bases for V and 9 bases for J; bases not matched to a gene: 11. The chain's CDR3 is CATSDPGTGKHGEQFF. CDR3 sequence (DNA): TGTGCCACCAGTGATCCAGGGACAGGGAAGCACGGTGAGCAGTTCTTC.

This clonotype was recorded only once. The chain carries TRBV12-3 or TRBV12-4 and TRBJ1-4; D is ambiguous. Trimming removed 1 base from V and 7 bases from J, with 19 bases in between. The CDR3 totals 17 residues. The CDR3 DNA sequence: TGTGCCAGCAGTTTAGGGGCTGCCGGCGATGCTAGTGAAAAACTGTTTTTT. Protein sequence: CASSLGAAGDASEKLFF.